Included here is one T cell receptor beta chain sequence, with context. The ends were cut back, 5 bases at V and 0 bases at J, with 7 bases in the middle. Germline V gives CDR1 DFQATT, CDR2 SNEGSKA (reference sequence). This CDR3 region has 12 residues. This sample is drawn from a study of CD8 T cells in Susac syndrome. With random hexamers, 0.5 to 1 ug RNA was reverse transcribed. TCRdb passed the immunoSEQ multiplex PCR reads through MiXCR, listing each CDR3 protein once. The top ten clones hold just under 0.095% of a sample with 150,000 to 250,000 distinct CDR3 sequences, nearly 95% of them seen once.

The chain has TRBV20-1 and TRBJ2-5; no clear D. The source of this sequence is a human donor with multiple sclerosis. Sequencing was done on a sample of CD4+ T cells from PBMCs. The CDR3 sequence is CSAFRNQETQYF. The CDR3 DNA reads TGCAGTGCTTTTCGGAACCAAGAGACCCAGTACTTC.